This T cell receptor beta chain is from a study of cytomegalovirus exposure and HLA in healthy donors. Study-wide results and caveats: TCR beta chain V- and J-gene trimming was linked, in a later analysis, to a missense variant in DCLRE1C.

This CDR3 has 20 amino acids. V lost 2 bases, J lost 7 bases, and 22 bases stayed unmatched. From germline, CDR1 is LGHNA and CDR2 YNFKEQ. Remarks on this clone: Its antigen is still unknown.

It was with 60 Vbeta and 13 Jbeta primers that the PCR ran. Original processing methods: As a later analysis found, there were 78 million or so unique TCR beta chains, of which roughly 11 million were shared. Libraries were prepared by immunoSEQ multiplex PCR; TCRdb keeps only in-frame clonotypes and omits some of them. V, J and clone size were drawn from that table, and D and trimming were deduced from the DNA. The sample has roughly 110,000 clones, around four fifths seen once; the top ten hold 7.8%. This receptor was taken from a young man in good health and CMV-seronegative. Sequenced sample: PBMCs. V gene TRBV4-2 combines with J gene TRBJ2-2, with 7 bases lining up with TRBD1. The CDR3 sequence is CASSQWDSNTGELFYGELFF. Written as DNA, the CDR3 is TGTGCCAGCAGCCAATGGGACAGCAACACCGGGGAGCTGTTTTACGGGGAGCTGTTTTTT.